This entry concerns a single T cell receptor beta chain. The antigen remains undetermined. PCR employed 60 Vbeta and 13 Jbeta primers. In the original workflow: Later reanalysis found roughly 80 million unique TCR beta chains, about 10 million of them shared. Data came from immunoSEQ multiplex PCR; TCRdb stores just in-frame clones and leaves some out. D and trimming come from the DNA, and the V and J calls and clone size come from that table. The repertoire has tens of thousands of clones, roughly 70% of them found once; the top ten carry 2.5% to 3%. This specimen comes from a study of cytomegalovirus exposure and HLA in healthy donors. Study in general: The Caucasian-associated ancestry cluster held under 90% of 300 to 450 genotyped donors.

General observations from the study: It emerged from a later analysis that several of the most significant clusters appeared to be linked to common viral pathogens. Later analysis revealed greater clonal expansion in HLA-associated TCR beta chains than in equally common others.

Germline CDR1 is MNHEY and CDR2 is SVGAGI. V shed 0 bases and J 4 bases; nucleotides not matched to a gene: 1. CDR3 length: 15 amino acids. The V call is TRBV6-5, the J call TRBJ1-5; 9 nucleotides match TRBD1. Sequenced input: PBMCs. This TCR was recovered from a man in his forties or fifties in good health and CMV-seronegative. CDR3 sequence (DNA): TGTGCCAGCAGTTACTCCGGGACAGGGAATCAGCCCCAGCATTTT. The encoded protein is CASSYSGTGNQPQHF.